Listed below are T cell receptor beta chains from one sample, sequenced in a study of technical replicates of blood from several donors. Some clones are missing from TCRdb's copy, which holds only in-frame ones; the method was immunoSEQ multiplex PCR. Among 84,000 or so clones, roughly 94% were seen once, and the ten largest hold 0.25%. The specimen sequenced was T cells isolated from PBMCs. These receptors were taken from a human donor in good health. The CDR3 runs from the conserved cysteine through the conserved F or W. D genes are given only for firm matches. Expanded clones get a size class; other rows say once, few or many, or leave the size out.

abundance | j_gene | d_gene | v_gene | CDR3aa | CDR3nt
. | TRBJ1-3 | TRBD1 | TRBV2 | CASSEALIRRGHTIYF | TGTGCCAGCAGTGAAGCGCTTATACGGAGGGGGCACACCATATATTTT
. | TRBJ2-3 | . | TRBV25-1 | CASSEWERSTDTQYF | TGTGCCAGCAGTGAATGGGAGCGTAGCACAGATACGCAGTATTTT
. | TRBJ2-5 | TRBD2 | TRBV7-9 | CASSKLAGATETQYF | TGTGCCAGCAGCAAACTAGCGGGAGCGACTGAGACCCAGTACTTC
. | TRBJ2-7 | . | TRBV21-1 | CASRNGMYF | TGTGCCAGCCGTAACGGGATGTACTTC
. | TRBJ1-1 | . | TRBV7-9 | CASSYRPGRSEAFF | TGTGCCAGCAGCTACCGTCCAGGGAGGAGTGAAGCTTTCTTT
. | TRBJ2-7 | TRBD1 | TRBV5-6 | CASSGRQGILYEQYF | TGTGCCAGCAGCGGTAGACAGGGGATTTTGTACGAGCAGTACTTC
. | TRBJ2-7 | . | TRBV5-1 | CASSPDREGTYEQYF | TGCGCCAGCAGCCCGGACAGGGAGGGCACCTACGAGCAGTACTTC
. | TRBJ2-7 | TRBD1 | TRBV11-3 | CASSPRDSLTQGRYEQYF | TGTGCCAGCAGCCCCCGGGACAGCTTAACCCAGGGTAGATACGAGCAGTACTTC
. | TRBJ2-1 | TRBD2 | TRBV2 | CASVGLAGAEQFF | TGTGCCAGTGTAGGACTAGCGGGAGCTGAGCAGTTCTTC
. | TRBJ2-3 | TRBD2 | TRBV29-1 | CSVPVGLAGGSITDTQYF | TGCAGCGTCCCGGTCGGACTAGCGGGAGGATCGATCACAGATACGCAGTATTTT
once | TRBJ1-1 | . | TRBV7-2 | CASSFQGMNTEAFF | TGTGCCAGCAGCTTCCAGGGGATGAACACTGAAGCTTTCTTT
. | TRBJ1-2 | . | TRBV5-1 | CASSLGQQVYGYTF | TGCGCCAGCAGCTTGGGACAGCAGGTCTATGGCTACACCTTC
. | TRBJ1-2 | . | TRBV7-9 | CATLQYGYTF | TGTGCCACGTTACAGTATGGCTACACCTTC
. | TRBJ2-7 | TRBD2 | TRBV7-2 | CASSPTSEYYEQYF | TGTGCCAGCAGCCCGACTAGCGAATACTACGAGCAGTACTTC
. | TRBJ1-6 | . | TRBV13 | CASSPSRDSPLHF | TGTGCCAGCAGCCCCTCTCGGGATTCACCCCTCCACTTT
. | TRBJ2-7 | TRBD1 | TRBV5-4 | CASSTKRDSSYEQYF | TGTGCCAGCAGCACAAAGAGGGACAGCTCCTACGAGCAGTACTTC
. | TRBJ2-5 | TRBD1 | TRBV6-5 | CASSPRDRGTETQYF | TGTGCCAGCAGTCCGCGGGACAGGGGAACAGAGACCCAGTACTTC
. | TRBJ2-3 | TRBD2 | TRBV10-1 | CASSLAGVADTQYF | TGCGCCAGCAGCCTAGCGGGAGTGGCAGATACGCAGTATTTT
. | TRBJ1-1 | . | TRBV5-1 | CASSLVVNTEAFF | TGCGCCAGCAGCTTGGTAGTGAACACTGAAGCTTTCTTT
. | TRBJ1-1 | . | TRBV5-4 | CASSPEGERNTEAFF | TGTGCCAGCAGCCCGGAGGGAGAGAGGAACACTGAAGCTTTCTTT
. | TRBJ2-7 | . | TRBV27 | CASSLSEGGNEQYF | TGTGCCAGCAGTTTATCTGAGGGGGGGAACGAGCAGTACTTC
. | TRBJ2-5 | . | TRBV5-6 | CASSRGETQYF | TGTGCCAGCAGTCGCGGAGAGACCCAGTACTTC
. | TRBJ1-1 | . | TRBV5-1 | CASSIPKLPRERGVNTEAFF | TGCGCCAGCAGCATCCCAAAGTTACCCCGGGAGCGGGGTGTGAACACTGAAGCTTTCTTT
. | TRBJ2-1 | . | TRBV6-5 | CASSARRSSYNEQFF | TGTGCCAGCAGTGCTCGGAGAAGCTCCTACAATGAGCAGTTCTTC
. | TRBJ1-4 | TRBD1 | TRBV27 | CASSLSFRTGGEKLFF | TGTGCCAGCAGTTTATCGTTCAGGACAGGGGGTGAAAAACTGTTTTTT